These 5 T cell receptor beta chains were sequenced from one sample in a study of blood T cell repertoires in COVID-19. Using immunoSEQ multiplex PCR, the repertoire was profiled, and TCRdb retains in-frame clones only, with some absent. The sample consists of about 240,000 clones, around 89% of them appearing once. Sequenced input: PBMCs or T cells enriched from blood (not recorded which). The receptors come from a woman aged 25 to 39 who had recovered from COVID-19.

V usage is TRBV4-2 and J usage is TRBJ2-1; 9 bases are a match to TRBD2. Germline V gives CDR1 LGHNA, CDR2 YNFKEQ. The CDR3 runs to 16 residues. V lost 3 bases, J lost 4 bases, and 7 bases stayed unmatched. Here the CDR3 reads CASSQATSGPYNEQFF. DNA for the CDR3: TGTGCCAGCAGCCAGGCGACTAGCGGCCCATACAATGAGCAGTTCTTC.

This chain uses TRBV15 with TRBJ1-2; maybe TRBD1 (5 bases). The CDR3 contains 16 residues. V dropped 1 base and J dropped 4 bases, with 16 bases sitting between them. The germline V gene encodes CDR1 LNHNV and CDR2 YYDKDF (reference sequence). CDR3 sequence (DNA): TGTGCCACCAGCAGAGGCGGGACGGACGAAATCTATGGCTACACCTTC. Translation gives CATSRGGTDEIYGYTF.

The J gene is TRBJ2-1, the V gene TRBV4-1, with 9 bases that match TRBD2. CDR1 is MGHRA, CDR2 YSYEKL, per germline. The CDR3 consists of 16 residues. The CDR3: CPRSRRVAGDIGEQFF. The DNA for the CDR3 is TGCCCCCGCAGCCGGCGGGTAGCGGGAGATATAGGTGAGCAGTTCTTC.

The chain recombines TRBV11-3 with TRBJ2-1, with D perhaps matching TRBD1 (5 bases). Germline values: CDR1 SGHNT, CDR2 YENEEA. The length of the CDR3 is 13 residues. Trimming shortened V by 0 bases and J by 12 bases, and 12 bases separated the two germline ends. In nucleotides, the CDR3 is TGTGCCAGCAGCTTAGAAAAGTGGGGCGCGCAGTTCTTC. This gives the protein CASSLEKWGAQFF.

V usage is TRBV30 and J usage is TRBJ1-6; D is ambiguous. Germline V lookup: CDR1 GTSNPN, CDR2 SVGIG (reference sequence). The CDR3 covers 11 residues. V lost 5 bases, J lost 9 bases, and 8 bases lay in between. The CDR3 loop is CAWAGTSPLHF. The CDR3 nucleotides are TGTGCCTGGGCAGGAACTTCACCCCTCCACTTT.